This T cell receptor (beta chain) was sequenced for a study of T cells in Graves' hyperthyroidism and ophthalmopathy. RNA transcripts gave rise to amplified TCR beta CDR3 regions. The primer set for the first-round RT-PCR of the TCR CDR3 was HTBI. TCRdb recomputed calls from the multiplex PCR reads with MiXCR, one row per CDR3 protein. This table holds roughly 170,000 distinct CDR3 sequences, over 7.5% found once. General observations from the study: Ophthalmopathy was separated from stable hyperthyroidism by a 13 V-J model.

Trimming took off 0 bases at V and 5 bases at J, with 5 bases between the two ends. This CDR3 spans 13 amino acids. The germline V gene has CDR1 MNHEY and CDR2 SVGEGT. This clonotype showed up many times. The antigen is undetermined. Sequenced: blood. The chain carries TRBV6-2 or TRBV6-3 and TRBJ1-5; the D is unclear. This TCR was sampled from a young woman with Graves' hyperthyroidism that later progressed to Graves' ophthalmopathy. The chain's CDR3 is CASSYSRDQPQHF. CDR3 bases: TGTGCCAGCAGTTACTCGAGGGATCAGCCCCAGCATTTT.